The next 27 T cell receptor beta chains were all read from a single sample in a study of T-cell memory formation after mild COVID-19. TCRdb reanalysed the 5' RACE reads using MiXCR and keeps one entry per CDR3 protein. The profile shows 200,000 to 250,000 distinct CDR3 sequences, 16% of them singletons. Sequencing was done on a sample of PBMCs or a T cell subset sorted from them (not recorded which). The receptors here all came from a man between 18 and 29 years old who had mild COVID-19 (a few samples of this study predate the infection). Cell type and time point are not known.

The J gene is TRBJ2-3, the V gene TRBV10-1, with 7 nucleotides matching TRBD2. Unmatched junction bases numbered 6, after V lost 0 bases and J lost 0 bases. Per the germline V gene, CDR1 is WNHNN and CDR2 is SYGVQD (reference sequence). CDR3 length equals 17 residues. DNA for the CDR3: TGCGCCAGCAGTGAGTCGAGGAGCGGGGCTAGCACAGATACGCAGTATTTT. Protein product: CASSESRSGASTDTQYF.

The V and J genes are TRBV5-1 and TRBJ1-4, with a possible D match to TRBD1 (6 bases). CDR1 is SGHRS, CDR2 YFSETQ, per germline. The germline V and J ends were trimmed by 3 bases and 10 bases, with 22 bases remaining between them. The CDR3 covers 16 residues. The CDR3 DNA is TGCGCCAGCAGCTCGGGGGTCGGGGGCCCAACTGCAAAACTGTTTTTT. Translating gives CASSSGVGGPTAKLFF.

Concerning this clonotype itself: Sequence at one end of the junction differs from germline and may be a read error. V usage is TRBV6-5 and J usage is TRBJ2-1, with D maybe TRBD2 (5 bases). In germline, CDR1 is MNHEY, CDR2 SVGAGI. The CDR3 runs to 14 residues. The CDR3 spells CASSYSRSGVERFF. CDR3 bases: TGTGCCAGCAGTTACTCGAGATCCGGGGTTGAGCGGTTCTTC.

This clonotype was counted a few times. The genes are TRBV4-3 and TRBJ2-3; D not resolved. V lost 0 bases to trimming and J lost 2 bases, with 15 bases between them. This CDR3 spans 17 amino acids. The V gene's germline CDR1 is LGHNA and CDR2 YSLEER. The CDR3 reads CASSQDFVGRITDTQYF. Here the CDR3 DNA reads TGCGCCAGCAGCCAAGATTTCGTGGGCAGGATCACAGATACGCAGTATTTT.

This clonotype was observed a few times. This chain joins TRBV3-1 and TRBJ1-1, with a tentative D call TRBD1 (6 bases). This CDR3 has 12 amino acids. Looked up from germline, CDR1 is LGHDT and CDR2 is YNNKEL (reference sequence). With 4 bases removed from V and 8 bases from J, the gap between germline ends came to 11 bases. The CDR3 DNA reads as TGTGCCAGCAGCCCACGGGGGGCCGAAGCTTTCTTT. Encoded protein: CASSPRGAEAFF.

The chain couples TRBV28 to TRBJ2-2, with TRBD2 identical over 7 bases. V lost 6 bases, J lost 2 bases, and 6 bases stayed unmatched. CDR3 length: 15 residues. Germline CDR1 and CDR2: MDHEN and SYDVKM. The CDR3 loop is CASRLALRNTGELFF. CDR3 in DNA: TGTGCCAGCAGACTAGCGCTCCGTAACACCGGGGAGCTGTTTTTT.

The sample holds many counts of this clonotype. The chain employs TRBV7-2 and TRBJ2-3; unclear D gene. The germline gives CDR1 SGHTA, CDR2 FQGNSA. CDR3 length equals 13 residues. V lost 5 bases and J lost 4, with 10 bases in between. The CDR3 region is CASSHSRPDTQYF. As DNA, the CDR3 is TGTGCCAGCAGCCACAGCAGGCCAGATACGCAGTATTTT.

There are a few counts of this clonotype. This chain uses TRBV19 with TRBJ2-7; no clear D gene. The CDR3 has 14 residues. CDR1 LNHDA and CDR2 SQIVND come from the germline V gene (reference sequence). The ends were cut back, 5 bases at V and 1 base at J, with 12 bases in the middle. CDR3 amino acids: CASSAPPGSYEQYF. CDR3 in DNA: TGTGCCAGTAGTGCCCCGCCCGGGTCCTACGAGCAGTACTTC.

This clonotype was detected ten times or more. The V gene is TRBV4-1, the J gene TRBJ2-1; D ambiguous. Germline values: CDR1 MGHRA, CDR2 YSYEKL. The CDR3 extends over 15 amino acids. V dropped 0 bases and J dropped 4 bases, with 10 bases sitting between them. The CDR3 sequence: CASSQDPSTYNEQFF. CDR3 sequence (DNA): TGCGCCAGCAGCCAAGATCCTTCCACTTACAATGAGCAGTTCTTC.

The table lists this clonotype with a few counts. This chain joins TRBV20-1 and TRBJ1-1; weak D call: TRBD1 (6 bases). V was clipped by 6 bases and J by 2 bases, with 13 bases between them. Looked up from germline, CDR1 is DFQATT and CDR2 is SNEGSKA (reference sequence). CDR3 length equals 13 residues. In DNA form, the CDR3 reads TGCAGTGCCACGGGAGGGGGTAACACTGAAGCTTTCTTT. Amino acid sequence: CSATGGGNTEAFF.

This clonotype was seen a handful of times. The chain couples TRBV20-1 to TRBJ2-5; TRBD1 or TRBD2 may be the D gene (6 bases each). The CDR3 spans 13 residues. Trimming removed 3 bases from V and 5 bases from J, with 13 bases in between. Germline CDR1 reads DFQATT; CDR2 reads SNEGSKA (reference sequence). In DNA form, the CDR3 reads TGCAGTGCTAGGTCGGGGGCGGTGGAGACCCAGTACTTC. Its protein is CSARSGAVETQYF.

The V call is TRBV6-5, the J call TRBJ1-2, with D maybe TRBD1 (5 bases). With 0 bases removed from V and 2 bases from J, the gap between germline ends came to 13 bases. The CDR3 sequence is 16 residues long. The germline V gene has CDR1 MNHEY and CDR2 SVGAGI. CDR3 sequence: CASSYSTVGTNYGYTF. The CDR3 coding sequence is TGTGCCAGCAGTTACTCGACGGTGGGGACCAACTATGGCTACACCTTC.

J is TRBJ2-3 and V is TRBV29-1, with TRBD1 matching 11 bases. The CDR3 is 14 residues long. V gave up 7 bases and J gave up 4 bases; unmatched junction bases: 7. Germline-derived CDR1 and CDR2 are SQVTM and ANQGSEA. The CDR3 nucleotides read TGCAGCGCTACCGGGACAGGGGGATCAGATACGCAGTATTTT. Encoded protein: CSATGTGGSDTQYF.

J is TRBJ1-4 and V is TRBV3-1; D uncertain. Trimming removed 2 bases from V and 7 bases from J, with 5 bases in between. CDR1 is LGHDT, CDR2 YNNKEL, per germline (reference sequence). This CDR3 has 12 residues. The CDR3 sequence: CASSQRSEKLFF. DNA of the CDR3: TGTGCCAGCAGCCAAAGGAGTGAAAAACTGTTTTTT.

The chain has TRBV5-1 and TRBJ2-1, with D possibly matching TRBD1 (6 bases). The CDR3 is 18 residues long. The germline V gene encodes CDR1 SGHRS and CDR2 YFSETQ. The ends were cut back, 0 bases at V and 0 bases at J, with 16 bases in the middle. The DNA of the CDR3 is TGCGCCAGCAGCTTGGAACACAGGGCCCGTTCCTCCTACAATGAGCAGTTCTTC. Translating it yields CASSLEHRARSSYNEQFF.

This chain uses TRBV4-3 with TRBJ2-5; D not resolved. This CDR3 spans 17 amino acids. Per germline, CDR1 LGHNA and CDR2 YSLEER. The germline V and J ends were trimmed by 1 base and 2 bases, with 17 bases remaining between them. CDR3 loop: CASSQGAHYGEQETQYF. The CDR3 DNA reads TGCGCCAGCAGCCAAGGGGCTCATTATGGGGAACAAGAGACCCAGTACTTC.

The gene calls are TRBV5-1 and TRBJ2-1; D is ambiguous. V lost 4 bases and J lost 10, with 15 bases in between. This CDR3 has 13 residues. The V gene's germline CDR1 is SGHRS and CDR2 YFSETQ. The CDR3 DNA reads as TGCGCCAGCAGCCCAGAAAGACCCGGAGAGCAGTTCTTC. It is translated as CASSPERPGEQFF.

This clonotype was counted only a few times. This chain uses TRBV14 with TRBJ1-5; no firm D call. CDR3 length equals 13 residues. The germline V gene has CDR1 SGHDN and CDR2 FVKESK. V lost 0 bases, J lost 7 bases, and 7 bases lay in between. The CDR3 sequence is CASSQDYKQPQHF. The CDR3 DNA sequence: TGTGCCAGCAGCCAAGATTACAAACAGCCCCAGCATTTT.

This clonotype was found a few times. The chain couples TRBV5-1 to TRBJ2-1; 8 bases are a match to TRBD2. The CDR3 is 15 residues long. Trimming took 5 bases from V and 3 from J; bases not matched to a gene: 7. Germline CDR1 and CDR2: SGHRS and YFSETQ. This CDR3 is CASRSLAGNYNEQFF. The DNA for the CDR3 is TGCGCCAGCAGGTCTCTAGCGGGCAACTACAATGAGCAGTTCTTC. Based on the CDR3 plus reference TRBV5-1 and TRBJ2-1, the full variable domain is KAGVTQTPRYLIKTRGQQVTLSCSPISGHRSVSWYQQTPGQGLQFLFEYFSETQRNKGNFPGRFSGRQFSNSRSEMNVSTLELGDSALYLCASRSLAGNYNEQFFGPGTRLTVL.

This clonotype was picked up a small number of times. The rearrangement uses TRBV4-3 and TRBJ2-5; no clear D gene. The V end lost 0 bases, the J end lost 9 bases, and 17 bases lay between the germline ends. The CDR3 has 15 residues. Germline CDR1 LGHNA, CDR2 YSLEER. The chain's CDR3 is CASSQDRRASPPQYF. CDR3 coding DNA: TGCGCCAGCAGCCAAGACCGCCGGGCGTCTCCTCCCCAGTACTTC.

The DNA for the CDR3 is TGCAGCGGGCGGACATCCGGGCGCACTGAAGCTTTCTTT. Protein sequence: CSGRTSGRTEAFF. V usage is TRBV29-1 and J usage is TRBJ1-1, with D perhaps matching TRBD1 (5 bases). The CDR3 sequence is 13 residues long. Trimming shortened V by 7 bases and J by 4 bases, and 16 bases separated the two germline ends. Germline V gene data show CDR1 as SQVTM and CDR2 as ANQGSEA.

The rearrangement joins TRBV24-1 to TRBJ2-1, with D unclear. V lost 6 bases and J lost 7, with 9 bases in between. The length of the CDR3 is 12 residues. The germline V gene encodes CDR1 KGHDR and CDR2 SFDVKD. CDR3 sequence: CATSQVDNEQFF. DNA of the CDR3: TGTGCCACCAGTCAAGTCGATAATGAGCAGTTCTTC.

This clonotype was seen only a few times. The chain recombines TRBV28 with TRBJ2-5; a weak D match, TRBD1 (6 bases). This CDR3 has 12 residues. Trimming took off 6 bases at V and 5 bases at J, with 10 bases between the two ends. Germline CDR1 is MDHEN and CDR2 is SYDVKM. CDR3 DNA: TGTGCCAGCAGACAGGGCTTTGAGACCCAGTACTTC. Translation gives CASRQGFETQYF.

The V and J genes are TRBV12-3 or TRBV12-4 and TRBJ1-1, with D tentatively TRBD1 (6 bases). The V end was cut by 5 bases, the J end by 4 bases, with 17 bases between. CDR3 length: 15 residues. CDR3: CASSPPGGESTEAFF. CDR3 bases: TGTGCCAGCAGTCCCCCCGGGGGCGAGAGCACTGAAGCTTTCTTT.

There are a few counts of this clonotype. This chain links TRBV6-2 or TRBV6-3 with TRBJ2-1, with D maybe TRBD1 (6 bases). The V gene lost 2 bases and the J gene lost 13 bases, with 9 bases spanning the gap. The germline V gene encodes CDR1 MNHEY and CDR2 SVGEGT. The CDR3 totals 11 residues. The CDR3 loop is CASSYDRNQFF. CDR3 sequence (DNA): TGTGCCAGCAGTTACGACAGGAACCAGTTCTTC.

V is TRBV4-1 and J is TRBJ2-1, with TRBD1 identical over 7 bases. Germline CDR1 and CDR2: MGHRA and YSYEKL. CDR3 size: 15 residues. J lost 7 bases, V lost 0 bases, and 6 bases had no gene match. CDR3 residues: CASSQEGTVANEQFF. For the CDR3, the DNA is TGCGCCAGCAGCCAAGAAGGGACAGTGGCTAATGAGCAGTTCTTC.

In its sample, this clonotype was seen many times. The rearrangement uses TRBV7-3 and TRBJ2-7; D unclear. Germline V gene sequence: CDR1 SGHTA, CDR2 FQGTGA. Trimming took 3 bases from V and 2 from J, leaving 11 bases between them. The CDR3 runs to 14 residues. This chain's CDR3 is CASSLYARPYEQYF. The CDR3 DNA reads TGTGCCAGCAGCTTGTACGCTAGGCCCTACGAGCAGTACTTC.